The rows below give T cell receptor beta chains drawn from one sample of a study of CD8+ T cells in alopecia areata. Sequencing used immunoSEQ multiplex PCR; TCRdb keeps in-frame clones, though not all of them. Seen here are about 220,000 clones, more than 45% observed once, and the top ten hold 1.5% to 2%. The source material was CD4+ T cells sorted from blood, sampled at week 4, from a patient treated with tofacitinib. The receptors originated from a human donor with alopecia areata. Both conserved end residues are part of each CDR3. The D gene is left open where the match is weak.

D gene	V gene	J gene	CDR3 protein
TRBD2	TRBV11-2	TRBJ2-1	CASSSPLRGASYNEQFF
-	TRBV20-1	TRBJ2-4	CSATTPIIQYF
-	TRBV30	TRBJ2-7	CAWIGSSYEQYF
-	TRBV9	TRBJ1-1	CASSVLNTEAFF
-	TRBV29-1	TRBJ1-2	CSVGSLGGYTF
-	TRBV30	TRBJ1-1	CAWSLGQFEAFF
TRBD1	TRBV4-3	TRBJ1-2	CASSHTGQGEGYTF
-	TRBV11-3	TRBJ1-2	CASSLGPSSRGYTF
-	TRBV2	TRBJ2-6	CASSKTGSGANVLTF
-	TRBV29-1	TRBJ2-7	CSVGGLHSGYEQYF
-	TRBV29-1	TRBJ2-5	CSVFLGKRETQYF
-	TRBV4-3	TRBJ2-6	CASSQGGRGANVLTF
-	TRBV9	TRBJ2-7	CASSEGHKSEQYF
TRBD1	TRBV6-5	TRBJ2-7	CASSRGQSYEQYF
-	TRBV29-1	TRBJ2-2	CSTLGGITGELFF
-	TRBV7-2	TRBJ1-1	CASSFTERITEAFF
TRBD2	TRBV10-2	TRBJ2-1	CASRTTGGPVNEQFF
-	TRBV19	TRBJ2-1	CASSDRTSFSPKRGEQFF